These 14 T cell receptor beta chains share one sample of origin, sequenced in a study of T cell responses to AZD1222 COVID-19 vaccine. The table came from immunoSEQ multiplex PCR; TCRdb's copy has only in-frame clones and leaves some out. The sample holds around 78,000 clones, 90% seen once. The sequencing here drew on peripheral blood, taken 28 days after the second AZD1222 dose. All receptors come from an adult who received the AZD1222 COVID-19 vaccine.

This sequence joins TRBV30 and TRBJ1-4; 7 bases are a match to TRBD1. The CDR3 is made up of 13 amino acids. Unmatched junction bases numbered 1, after V lost 3 bases and J lost 3 bases. CDR1 GTSNPN and CDR2 SVGIG come from the germline V gene (reference sequence). The CDR3 sequence is CAWSGTANEKLFF. CDR3 DNA: TGTGCCTGGAGCGGGACAGCTAATGAAAAACTGTTTTTT.

The genes are TRBV2 and TRBJ2-2; 8 bases match TRBD2. This CDR3 has 18 amino acids. Germline CDR1 is SNHLY and CDR2 is FYNNEI. Trimming took 4 bases from V and 4 from J; bases not matched to a gene: 14. The CDR3 DNA sequence: TGTGCCAGCAGTGTGTCACGGGGGGGCCCCAGGGGCACCGGGGAGCTGTTTTTT. The encoded protein is CASSVSRGGPRGTGELFF.

The chain couples TRBV27 to TRBJ2-7; tentatively, D is TRBD1 (6 bases). CDR1 and CDR2 (germline): MNHEY, SMNVEV (reference sequence). Trimming left V 10 bases short and J 3 bases short, with 13 bases between. The CDR3 covers 12 residues. The CDR3 DNA follows: TGTGCCACCATGGACAGAAACTACGAGCAGTACTTC. Its translation: CATMDRNYEQYF.

J is TRBJ1-2 and V is TRBV28; 8 nucleotides match TRBD1. Trimming cost V 4 bases and J 5 bases; bases outside gene matches: 12. From germline, CDR1 is MDHEN and CDR2 SYDVKM. The CDR3 length is 16 residues. Here the CDR3 DNA reads TGTGCCAGCAGTTCCTGGACAGGGTCAGGAAATTATGGCTACACCTTC. The encoded protein is CASSSWTGSGNYGYTF.

The genes are TRBV7-8 and TRBJ2-1; 11 bases are a match to TRBD1. V was pared by 6 bases and J by 4 bases, with 5 bases of the junction left unmatched. The CDR3 loop spans 15 amino acids. Germline lookup yields CDR1 SGHVS and CDR2 FQNEAQ. The CDR3 sequence is CASRQGTGGYNEQFF. CDR3 bases: TGTGCCAGCAGACAGGGGACAGGGGGATACAATGAGCAGTTCTTC.

This chain links TRBV24-1 with TRBJ1-5, with D possibly matching TRBD1 (5 bases). The germline V and J ends were trimmed by 2 bases and 6 bases, with 13 bases remaining between them. Germline-derived CDR1 and CDR2 are KGHDR and SFDVKD. The CDR3 is made up of 15 amino acids. The DNA of the CDR3 is TGTGCCACCAGTGATTCGGTCCACAGGTTTCAGCCCCAGCATTTT. Translated: CATSDSVHRFQPQHF.

The CDR3 loop is CASSHRDRSNTEAFF. Here the CDR3 DNA reads TGCGCCAGCAGCCACCGGGACAGGTCGAACACTGAAGCTTTCTTT. V usage is TRBV4-1 and J usage is TRBJ1-1; 8 bases map to TRBD1. CDR1 is MGHRA, CDR2 YSYEKL, per germline. J lost 1 base, V lost 3 bases, and 4 bases had no gene match. The CDR3 runs to 15 residues.

This clone was seen only once. The rearrangement joins TRBV3-1 (or the pseudogene TRBV3-2) to TRBJ1-3; D call uncertain. The CDR3 is 17 amino acids. CDR1 is LGHDT, CDR2 YNNKEL, per germline (reference sequence). The V end was cut by 0 bases, the J end by 4 bases, with 16 bases between. For the CDR3, the DNA is TGTGCCAGCAGCCAAGATTCGGGTCGAGGGTTCGGAAACACCATATATTTT. This translates into CASSQDSGRGFGNTIYF.

The chain joins TRBV4-1 to TRBJ2-5; D is undetermined. Trimming stripped 5 bases from V and 1 base from J, with 14 bases between. This CDR3 contains 15 residues. Germline CDR1 and CDR2: MGHRA and YSYEKL. CDR3 in DNA: TGCGCCAGCAGCTATCCCGGACGGACCCAAGAGACCCAGTACTTC. This sequence encodes CASSYPGRTQETQYF.

V gene TRBV5-5 combines with J gene TRBJ1-1, with 8 bases aligning to TRBD1. This CDR3 comprises 11 residues. CDR1 and CDR2 (germline): SGHKS, YYEKEE (reference sequence). The V segment lost 5 bases and the J segment 8 bases; nucleotides outside the gene matches: 2. CDR3 residues: CASRGDREAFF. CDR3 in DNA: TGTGCCAGCAGGGGGGACAGGGAAGCTTTCTTT.

The chain couples TRBV19 to TRBJ1-1, with a weak D call TRBD1 (5 bases). The V and J ends lost 5 bases and 5 bases respectively, with 9 bases between them. The CDR3 is made up of 12 amino acids. Germline CDR1 LNHDA, CDR2 SQIVND (reference sequence). The CDR3 spells CASSPGWTEAFF. In DNA, the CDR3 is TGTGCCAGTAGTCCAGGGTGGACTGAAGCTTTCTTT.

The chain couples TRBV7-2 to TRBJ1-6, with D maybe TRBD1 (6 bases). The CDR3 sequence is 15 residues long. The germline V and J ends were trimmed by 5 bases and 4 bases, with 12 bases remaining between them. Germline lookup yields CDR1 SGHTA and CDR2 FQGNSA. CDR3 coding DNA: TGTGCCAGCAGCCCCCAGGGGATTTATAATTCACCCCTCCACTTT. Translation: CASSPQGIYNSPLHF.

The CDR3 reads CASSHGSSVGDTEAFF. As DNA, the CDR3 is TGTGCCAGCAGCCACGGGAGCTCCGTAGGGGACACTGAAGCTTTCTTT. This chain joins TRBV3-1 (or the pseudogene TRBV3-2) and TRBJ1-1, with D perhaps matching TRBD1 (5 bases). Per germline, CDR1 LGHDT and CDR2 YNNKEL (reference sequence). The CDR3 consists of 16 residues. The V end was cut by 3 bases, the J end by 3 bases, with 17 bases between.

The V gene is TRBV3-1 (or the pseudogene TRBV3-2), the J gene TRBJ2-3; TRBD2 is a possible D gene (6 bases). With 5 bases removed from V and 0 bases from J, the gap between germline ends came to 12 bases. The germline gives CDR1 LGHDT, CDR2 YNNKEL (reference sequence). The CDR3 extends over 15 amino acids. For the CDR3, the DNA is TGTGCCAGCAGCTACGCCGGGACTAGCACAGATACGCAGTATTTT. Translation gives CASSYAGTSTDTQYF.